One sample yielded the 18 T cell receptor beta chains listed below, sequenced in a study of T cell repertoires in cytomegalovirus infection. No cognate antigen is known for these TCRs. TCRdb recomputed calls from the reads with MiXCR, one row per CDR3 protein. The sample has about 330,000 distinct CDR3 sequences; about 35% are singletons. This material consisted of cultured PBMCs, taken from culture after CMV antigen stimulation. Source of these receptors: a human donor in good health (CMV status not recorded). Some clones in this sample may be carry-over from other donors' samples.

This clonotype was found many times. The V call is TRBV7-2, the J call TRBJ2-5; unclear D gene. V lost 5 bases to trimming and J lost 1 base, with 11 bases between them. The germline gives CDR1 SGHTA, CDR2 FQGNSA. The CDR3 length is 14 residues. CDR3 nucleotide sequence: TGTGCCAGCAGCCCCCGGTGGGGCCAAGAGACCCAGTACTTC. Translation: CASSPRWGQETQYF.

The chain is built from TRBV5-4 and TRBJ2-5; D remains ambiguous. CDR1 is SGHNT and CDR2 is YYREEE in the germline V gene (reference sequence). CDR3 length: 13 residues. V was clipped by 3 bases and J by 5 bases, with 11 bases between them. The CDR3 loop is CASSSEFGETQYF. CDR3 in DNA: TGTGCCAGCAGCTCTGAATTTGGGGAGACCCAGTACTTC.

The chain has TRBV19 and TRBJ2-2; D gene ambiguous. Trimming left V 1 base short and J 6 bases short, with 6 bases between. Per the germline V gene, CDR1 is LNHDA and CDR2 is SQIVND (reference sequence). The CDR3 runs 13 residues. The CDR3 region is CASSIVGPGELFF. CDR3 coding DNA: TGTGCCAGTAGTATAGTTGGTCCCGGGGAGCTGTTTTTT.

This clonotype was seen at least ten times. The rearrangement uses TRBV7-2 and TRBJ1-5, with 8 bases matching TRBD1. V was pared by 6 bases and J by 4 bases, with 8 bases of the junction left unmatched. The V gene's germline CDR1 is SGHTA and CDR2 FQGNSA. CDR3 size: 15 residues. CDR3: CASSLTGGMNQPQHF. CDR3 nucleotides: TGTGCCAGCAGTCTAACAGGGGGGATGAATCAGCCCCAGCATTTT.

This clonotype occurred many times. As DNA, the CDR3 is TGTGCCAGCCAGGCCTACAATGAGCAGTTCTTC. It codes for CASQAYNEQFF. The genes are TRBV2 and TRBJ2-1; D ambiguous. CDR3 length: 11 amino acids. V was pared by 8 bases and J by 2 bases, with 4 bases between. Germline assignment: CDR1 SNHLY and CDR2 FYNNEI.

The chain links TRBV7-2 to TRBJ1-1; D might be TRBD1 (5 bases). CDR3 length equals 15 residues. Trimming pared 2 bases from V and 0 bases from J, leaving 10 bases between. The V gene's germline CDR1 is SGHTA and CDR2 FQGNSA. This chain's CDR3 is CASSLRVRVNTEAFF. The CDR3 bases are TGTGCCAGCAGCTTAAGGGTCAGGGTGAACACTGAAGCTTTCTTT.

This clonotype was recorded a few times. For the CDR3, the DNA is TGTGCCAGCAGCTCCCATTCCGCCAGACTAGCGGGATTCCCCTACGAGCAGTACGTC. It specifies CASSSHSARLAGFPYEQYV. The chain links TRBV7-2 to TRBJ2-7; TRBD2 matches 11 bases. The CDR3 totals 19 residues. J was trimmed by 2 bases and V by 4 bases; bases with no gene match: 16. The germline V gene has CDR1 SGHTA and CDR2 FQGNSA.

The CDR3 sequence: CASSQNSGWEKLFF. In nucleotides, the CDR3 is TGTGCCAGCAGTCAAAACAGTGGTTGGGAAAAACTGTTTTTT. V usage is TRBV7-6 and J usage is TRBJ1-4, with no clear D. The CDR3 covers 14 residues. Germline CDR1 and CDR2: SGHVS and FNYEAQ. Trimming removed 6 bases at V and 8 bases at J, with 16 bases between.

This clonotype was seen more than once but under ten times. The chain has TRBV6-1 and TRBJ2-7; TRBD1 matches at 9 bases. J gave up 4 bases and V 5 bases, and 12 bases lay outside the gene matches. Germline CDR1 and CDR2: MNHNS and SASEGT. The CDR3 is 16 amino acids. The chain's CDR3 is CASSPREQGAAYEQYV. The CDR3 DNA follows: TGTGCCAGCAGTCCCCGGGAACAGGGGGCGGCTTACGAGCAGTACGTC.

This chain connects TRBV12-3 or TRBV12-4 to TRBJ1-2; D unclear. The V gene lost 2 bases and the J gene lost 4 bases, with 8 bases spanning the gap. This CDR3 spans 13 amino acids. CDR3 in amino acids: CASSLRPAYGYTF. The CDR3 region has the DNA TGTGCCAGCAGTTTAAGGCCGGCCTATGGCTACACCTTC.

In its sample, this clonotype was seen many times. The chain carries TRBV7-6 and TRBJ1-5, with D perhaps TRBD1 (5 bases). Between the trimmed V and J ends, which lost 3 bases and 6 bases, there was a span of 12 bases. Germline lookup yields CDR1 SGHVS and CDR2 FNYEAQ. The CDR3 sequence is 14 residues long. CDR3 amino acids: CASSFRGGGQPQHF. The CDR3 DNA reads TGTGCCAGCAGCTTCCGCGGGGGTGGTCAGCCCCAGCATTTT.

Ten or more counts support this clonotype. The gene calls are TRBV7-8 and TRBJ2-7, with a tentative D call TRBD1 (6 bases). Trimming took off 1 base at V and 3 bases at J, with 10 bases between the two ends. CDR1 and CDR2 from the germline V gene are SGHVS and FQNEAQ. The CDR3 has 14 residues. CDR3 coding DNA: TGTGCCAGCAGCTTAGGGACAGCAAGCTACGAGCAGTACGTC. Encoded protein: CASSLGTASYEQYV.

This clonotype was seen more than once but under ten times. V usage is TRBV12-3 or TRBV12-4 and J usage is TRBJ2-1; D remains unclear. V was cut by 3 bases and J by 0 bases, with 9 bases left in between. CDR3 length equals 15 residues. The CDR3 loop is CASSFSSYSYNEQFF. CDR3 nucleotides: TGTGCCAGCAGTTTCTCGAGTTACTCCTACAATGAGCAGTTCTTC.

This clonotype was counted ten times or more. This sequence joins TRBV7-2 and TRBJ2-2; possible D gene TRBD2, 5 bases. The germline V gene has CDR1 SGHTA and CDR2 FQGNSA. The V and J ends lost 2 bases and 2 bases respectively, with 15 bases between them. The CDR3 totals 17 residues. The CDR3 coding sequence is TGTGCCAGCAGCTTACTGAATCCTAGCCTTAACACCGGGGAGCTGTTTTTT. Its translation is CASSLLNPSLNTGELFF.

The chain joins TRBV4-3 to TRBJ2-1; possibly TRBD2 for D (5 bases). The germline V gene has CDR1 LGHNA and CDR2 YSLEER. The CDR3 spans 14 residues. V lost 0 bases and J 5 bases, leaving 8 bases between the germline ends. The CDR3 bases are TGCGCCAGCAGCCAAGATGCTAGCCACAATGAGCAGTTCTTC. Translating gives CASSQDASHNEQFF.

The chain carries TRBV12-3 or TRBV12-4 and TRBJ1-1; no reliable D call. V lost 6 bases and J 0 bases, leaving 11 bases between the germline ends. The CDR3 loop spans 14 amino acids. In DNA form, the CDR3 reads TGTGCCAGCAGCTCTGGCGGGGTGAACACTGAAGCTTTCTTT. Its translation: CASSSGGVNTEAFF.

The V call is TRBV20-1, the J call TRBJ2-3; 13 bases align to TRBD2. This CDR3 has 13 residues. Trimming took 6 bases from V and 5 from J; bases not matched to a gene: 2. Germline V gene sequence: CDR1 DFQATT, CDR2 SNEGSKA (reference sequence). In DNA form, the CDR3 reads TGCAGTGCGGGGACTAGCGGGGTAGATACGCAGTATTTT. Translation gives CSAGTSGVDTQYF.

The chain combines TRBV7-2 with TRBJ2-7, with 8 bases aligning to TRBD2. CDR3 length: 16 residues. V shed 8 bases, J shed 7 bases, and the junction held 19 bases outside the gene matches. Germline lookup yields CDR1 SGHTA and CDR2 FQGNSA. This CDR3 reads CASLSQTGSGRTEQYF. CDR3 bases: TGTGCCAGCCTCTCGCAGACGGGCAGCGGGAGAACAGAGCAGTACTTC.